The sequence of this TCR beta chain was determined in a study of T cell changes during pregnancy in multiple sclerosis. TCRdb keeps only in-frame clones here, not all; method: immunoSEQ multiplex PCR. This table holds about 40,000 clones, 90% to 95% found once. The CDR3 totals 15 residues. V was pared by 0 bases and J by 8 bases, with 4 bases of the junction left unmatched. CDR1 and CDR2 from the germline V gene are MGHDK and SYGVNS. The TCR comes from a female donor with multiple sclerosis, enrolled in a pregnancy study. The sample consisted of CD4+ T cells from peripheral blood mononuclear cells, taken after pregnancy. V and J are TRBV25-1 and TRBJ1-2; TRBD1 aligns across 12 bases. The CDR3 DNA reads as TGTGCCAGCAGTGAATACCGGGACAGGGGGCACGGCTACACCTTC. Its translation: CASSEYRDRGHGYTF.